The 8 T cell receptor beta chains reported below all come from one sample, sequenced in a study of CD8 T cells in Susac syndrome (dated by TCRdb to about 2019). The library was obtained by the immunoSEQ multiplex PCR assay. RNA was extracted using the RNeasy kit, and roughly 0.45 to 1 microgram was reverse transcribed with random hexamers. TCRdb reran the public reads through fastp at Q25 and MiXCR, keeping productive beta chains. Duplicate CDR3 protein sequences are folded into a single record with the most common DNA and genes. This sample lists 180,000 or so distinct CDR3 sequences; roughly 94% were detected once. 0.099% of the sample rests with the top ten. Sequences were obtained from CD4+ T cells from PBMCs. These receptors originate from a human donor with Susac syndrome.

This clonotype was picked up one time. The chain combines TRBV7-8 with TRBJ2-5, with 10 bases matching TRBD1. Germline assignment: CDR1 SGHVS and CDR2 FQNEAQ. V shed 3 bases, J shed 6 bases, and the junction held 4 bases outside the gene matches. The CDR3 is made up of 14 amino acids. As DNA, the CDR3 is TGTGCCAGCAGCTTTCGACAGGGGGCAAAGACCCAGTACTTC. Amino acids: CASSFRQGAKTQYF.

The CDR3 coding sequence is TGTGCCAGCAGCTGGGGCGGGAACTATGGCTACACCTTC. Translated: CASSWGGNYGYTF. The chain is built from TRBV7-2 and TRBJ1-2, with D possibly being TRBD1 (5 bases). The germline gives CDR1 SGHTA, CDR2 FQGNSA. V dropped 4 bases and J dropped 2 bases, with 8 bases sitting between them. The CDR3 loop spans 13 amino acids.

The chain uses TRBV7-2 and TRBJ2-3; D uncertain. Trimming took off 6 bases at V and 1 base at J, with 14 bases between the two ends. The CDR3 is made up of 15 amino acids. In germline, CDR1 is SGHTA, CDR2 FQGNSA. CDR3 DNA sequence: TGTGCCAGCAGACGGTACAGAGAGGGCACAGATACGCAGTATTTT. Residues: CASRRYREGTDTQYF.

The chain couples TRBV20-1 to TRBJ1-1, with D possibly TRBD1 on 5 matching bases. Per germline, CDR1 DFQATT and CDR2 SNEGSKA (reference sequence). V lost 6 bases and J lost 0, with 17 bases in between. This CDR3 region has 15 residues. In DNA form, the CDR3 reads TGCAGTGCGAATCCCCTCGGGGCGGTGAACACTGAAGCTTTCTTT. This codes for CSANPLGAVNTEAFF.

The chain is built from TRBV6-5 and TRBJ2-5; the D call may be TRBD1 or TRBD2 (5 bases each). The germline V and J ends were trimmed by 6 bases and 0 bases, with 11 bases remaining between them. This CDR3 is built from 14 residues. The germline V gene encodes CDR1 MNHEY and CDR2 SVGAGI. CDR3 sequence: CASRLPGHQETQYF. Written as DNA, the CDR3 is TGTGCCAGCAGATTACCGGGACACCAAGAGACCCAGTACTTC.

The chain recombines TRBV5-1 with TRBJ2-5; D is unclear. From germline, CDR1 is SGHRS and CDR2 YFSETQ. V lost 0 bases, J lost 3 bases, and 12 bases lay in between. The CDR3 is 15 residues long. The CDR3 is CASSLGVADEETQYF. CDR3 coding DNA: TGCGCCAGCAGCTTGGGCGTGGCGGACGAAGAGACCCAGTACTTC.

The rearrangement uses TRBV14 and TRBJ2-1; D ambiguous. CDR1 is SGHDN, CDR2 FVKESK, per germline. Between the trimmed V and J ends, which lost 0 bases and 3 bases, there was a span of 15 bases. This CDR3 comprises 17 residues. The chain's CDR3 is CASSQDPPSWDYNEQFF. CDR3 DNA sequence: TGTGCCAGCAGCCAAGATCCGCCGTCGTGGGACTACAATGAGCAGTTCTTC.

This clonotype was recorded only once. The CDR3: CASSPGPHNEQFF. The CDR3 nucleotides are TGTGCCAGCAGCCCCGGCCCCCACAATGAGCAGTTCTTC. J is TRBJ2-1 and V is TRBV3-1, with D hard to call. Germline V CDR1 and CDR2: LGHDT, YNNKEL (reference sequence). V was shortened by 4 bases and J by 5 bases, with 9 bases between the two germline ends. The CDR3 extends over 13 amino acids.